The T cell receptor (beta chain) described here comes from a study of Ad26.COV2.S vaccination and SARS-CoV-2 variants. Turning to the study itself: Doses of Ad26.COV2.S were injected into muscle once or twice, 56 days apart.

In the case of this clone: Its antigen is unidentified.

Study-level points and caveats: After vaccination, reports described spike-specific CD8+ and CD4+ T cell responses as showing substantial breadth.

The assay was immunoSEQ multiplex PCR, and TCRdb's table has in-frame clones only and misses some. The sample holds 430,000 or so clones, 90% seen once. Treatment defined: 19 received Ad26.COV2.S at low or high dose, single or two shots; about five received placebo; per-sample allocation not given. Day 63 after the first vaccine or placebo injection was the time point for sampling. A Boston adult aged 18-55 years was the donor. Wuhan-strain SARS-CoV-2 spike was expressed by the Ad26 vector that made up the vaccine. The CDR3 loop spans 17 amino acids. In germline, CDR1 is SGHNT, CDR2 YENEEA. The V gene end was trimmed by 8 bases and the J gene end by 4 bases; junction bases not matched to a gene: 16.

The clonotype comes from a person between 18 and 59 years old who received the Ad26.COV2.S COVID-19 vaccine or a placebo. V and J are TRBV11-3 and TRBJ2-1; 8 bases are shared with TRBD2. The sample consisted of peripheral blood, taken in a trial of Ad26.COV2.S vaccine versus placebo. The DNA for the CDR3 is TGTGCCAGCTCCCAGAACCCAGCGGGAGACCAATACAATGAGCAGTTCTTC. Translation: CASSQNPAGDQYNEQFF.